Here is one TCR beta chain with its context. This specimen comes from a study of Ad26.COV2.S vaccination and SARS-CoV-2 variants. Across the study: Ad26.COV2.S shots went into the muscle once or twice, 56 days apart.

Trimming took off 0 bases at V and 4 bases at J, with 16 bases between the two ends. CDR3 size: 16 residues. From germline, CDR1 is SGDLS and CDR2 YYNGEE. The repertoire was sequenced with immunoSEQ multiplex PCR; TCRdb's copy has only in-frame clones and lacks some. The table has roughly 700,000 clones, around 92% seen once. The treatment: roughly 18 received Ad26.COV2.S at low or high dose, single or two shots; a few received placebo; per-sample allocation not given. Collection of the samples took place on day 63 after the first injection of vaccine or placebo. Vaccination used an Ad26 vector expressing Wuhan-strain SARS-CoV-2 spike.

The V and J genes are TRBV9 and TRBJ1-1; D gene ambiguous. Specimen: peripheral blood, collected in a trial of Ad26.COV2.S vaccine versus placebo. The clonotype comes from a person aged 18-60 years who received the Ad26.COV2.S COVID-19 vaccine or a placebo. CDR3 DNA: TGTGCCAGCAGCGTAGAAGTCCGACAATTGGGCACTGAAGCTTTCTTT. Its translation: CASSVEVRQLGTEAFF.